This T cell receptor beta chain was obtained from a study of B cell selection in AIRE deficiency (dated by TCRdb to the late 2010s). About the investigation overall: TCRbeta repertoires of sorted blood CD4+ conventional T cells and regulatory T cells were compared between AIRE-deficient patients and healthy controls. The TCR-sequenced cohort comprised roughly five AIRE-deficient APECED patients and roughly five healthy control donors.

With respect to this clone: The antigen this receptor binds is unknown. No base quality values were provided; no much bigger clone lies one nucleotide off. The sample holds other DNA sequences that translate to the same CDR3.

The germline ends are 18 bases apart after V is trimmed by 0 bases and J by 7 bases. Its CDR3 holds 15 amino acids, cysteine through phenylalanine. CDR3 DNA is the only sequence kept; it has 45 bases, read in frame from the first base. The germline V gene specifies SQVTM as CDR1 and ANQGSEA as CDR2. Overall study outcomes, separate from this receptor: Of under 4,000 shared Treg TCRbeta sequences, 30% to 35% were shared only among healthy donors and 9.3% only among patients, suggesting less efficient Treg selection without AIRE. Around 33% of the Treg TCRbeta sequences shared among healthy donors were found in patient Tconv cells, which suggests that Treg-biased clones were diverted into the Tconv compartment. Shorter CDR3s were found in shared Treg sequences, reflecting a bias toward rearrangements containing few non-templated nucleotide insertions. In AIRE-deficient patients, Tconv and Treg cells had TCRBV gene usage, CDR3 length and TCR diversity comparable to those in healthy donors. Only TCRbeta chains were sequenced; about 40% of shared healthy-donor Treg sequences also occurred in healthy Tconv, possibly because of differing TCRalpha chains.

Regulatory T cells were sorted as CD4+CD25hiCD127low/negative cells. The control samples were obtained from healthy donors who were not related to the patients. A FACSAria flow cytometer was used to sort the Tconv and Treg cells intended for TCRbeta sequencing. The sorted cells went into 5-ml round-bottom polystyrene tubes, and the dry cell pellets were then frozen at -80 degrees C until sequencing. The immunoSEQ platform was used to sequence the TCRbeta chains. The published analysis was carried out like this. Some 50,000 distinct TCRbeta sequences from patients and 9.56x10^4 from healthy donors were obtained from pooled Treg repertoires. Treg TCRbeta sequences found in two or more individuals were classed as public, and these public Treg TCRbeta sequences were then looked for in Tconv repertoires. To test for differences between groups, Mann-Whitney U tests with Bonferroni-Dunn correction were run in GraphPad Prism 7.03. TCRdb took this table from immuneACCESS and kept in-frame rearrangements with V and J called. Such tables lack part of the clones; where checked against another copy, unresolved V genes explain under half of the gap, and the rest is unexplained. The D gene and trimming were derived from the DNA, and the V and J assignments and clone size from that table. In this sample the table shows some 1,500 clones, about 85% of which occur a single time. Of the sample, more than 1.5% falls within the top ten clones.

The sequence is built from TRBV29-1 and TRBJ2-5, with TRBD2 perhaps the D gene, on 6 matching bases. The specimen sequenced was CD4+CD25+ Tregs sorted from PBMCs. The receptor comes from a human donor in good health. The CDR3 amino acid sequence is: CSVEDPTGVLGTQYF. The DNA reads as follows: TGCAGCGTTGAAGATCCCACGGGGGTTCTGGGGACCCAGTACTTC.